The following is a T cell receptor beta chain sequence with its context. Its antigen specificity is not known. No base-level quality is on record; no much larger clone is a single base apart. This specimen belongs to a study of OX40 agonist ivuxolimab in advanced cancers. General notes on the study: Ivuxolimab was an agonistic, fully human IgG2 monoclonal antibody directed against OX40 (CD134), a costimulatory receptor. Partial responses were achieved by three dose-escalation patients, of whom one had hepatocellular carcinoma and two had cutaneous melanoma. Intravenous ivuxolimab was administered to patients every 2 weeks at six dose levels: 0.01, 0.1, 0.3, 1.5, 3 and 10 mg/kg. In the dose-escalation cohort, approximately 82% of patients were male, and the mean age was roughly 60 years with a range of about 20 to 80. The paper describes the monotherapy dose-escalation part (N of about 52 patients) of the phase I trial of ivuxolimab. Of the roughly 51 dose-escalation patients, hepatocellular carcinoma was present in approximately 20, melanoma in about 15, renal cell carcinoma in 9 and head and neck cancer in 9. Patients were allowed to have had prior anti-PD-1, anti-PD-L1 or anti-CTLA-4 therapy, and 40% of the dose-escalation patients had been treated with checkpoint inhibitors. The point of sequencing TCRbeta in the periphery was to test whether ivuxolimab changed TCR sequence diversity and drove clonal T-cell expansion.

For sequencing of the TCRbeta CDR3 region, genomic DNA was extracted from the sorted cells. The immunoSEQ Assay was used for sequencing of TCRbeta CDR3 regions. The immuneACCESS repertoire file appears here via TCRdb, limited to in-frame rearrangements. These files lack a portion of the clones; in checked studies, under half of the deficit traces to unresolved V genes, and the cause of the others is not known. The sample records about 40,000 clones, 80% to 90% of which are singletons. The ten largest clones add up to 4.7% of the sample. The trial excluded patients who had a history of autoimmune disease or were on systemic immunosuppression. Peripheral blood for TCR sequencing was collected from all dose cohorts at baseline, on cycle 4 day 1, and on cycle 7 day 1. Samples were obtained from an open-label, multicenter, first-in-human phase I dose-escalation trial of ivuxolimab. Adults with locally advanced or metastatic melanoma, renal cell, hepatocellular, or head and neck squamous cell carcinoma were enrolled in the trial. Before TCR sequencing, CD4+ T cells and CD8+ T cells from peripheral blood were sorted into separate populations.

Broad study findings and their caveats: In partial responders in the 0.1-3.0 mg/kg groups, normalized peripheral clonal expansion was found to be among the lowest, especially among CD8+ T cells. Low levels of normalized T-cell clonal expansion were also seen in some patients who did not respond. At doses from 0.1 to 3.0 mg/kg, clonal expansion was seen in both CD4+ and CD8+ blood T cells between baseline and week 6. The antigen specificity of the clonally expanded peripheral T cells was not determined. On average, CD8+ T cells showed more expanded clones than CD4+ T cells after ivuxolimab.

V drops 4 bases and J drops 4 bases, leaving 11 bases in between. CDR1 SGHVS and CDR2 FNYEAQ were looked up in the germline V gene. The CDR3 measures 13 amino acids from cysteine to phenylalanine. The read is trimmed to its CDR3 DNA, 39 bases read in frame from base 1. The source material was CD4+ or CD8+ T cells sorted from blood, sampled in a trial of the OX40 agonist ivuxolimab. The receptor was isolated from an adult with an advanced solid tumor such as melanoma, head and neck, liver or kidney cancer. The chain uses TRBV7-6 and TRBJ2-7; TRBD1 is perhaps the D gene, given 5 matching bases. CDR3 reads: CASSSYQGYEQYF. The DNA sequence is as follows: TGTGCCAGCAGCTCCTACCAGGGTTACGAGCAGTACTTC.